Below, one T cell receptor (beta chain) is given with its context. Antigen unknown. The data were produced by immunoSEQ multiplex PCR, yet TCRdb's version contains in-frame clones alone and is incomplete. The table records about 76,000 clones, more than 70% of them present only once. Once cultured for roughly nine days, the cells underwent separation to obtain CD4+ T cells. This sample was included in a study of vaccination effects on CD4 cells after COVID-19. Here the sequenced sample was CD4+ T cells from PBMCs cultured without peptide, taken before COVID-19 vaccination. The source of this sequence is a human donor who received a COVID-19 vaccine.

The CDR3 region has the DNA TGCGCCAGCAGTCCAGGGGGAGAGACCCAGTACTTC. Protein: CASSPGGETQYF. The rearrangement uses TRBV10-2 and TRBJ2-5, with TRBD1 identical over 7 bases. This CDR3 has 12 amino acids. Germline CDR1 reads WSHSY; CDR2 reads SAAADI. The J segment lost 4 bases and the V segment lost 5 bases, leaving 1 base of the junction unmatched.